What follows describes a single TCR beta chain. It lacks a known antigen. At one end the junction does not follow the germline gene, possibly because of a read error. The data are from a study of low-dose radiotherapy and immunotherapy resistance in tumors (dated by TCRdb to 2021 to 2024). A note on the overall study: Patients in Cohort 1 were given 0.5 Gy per fraction every 2 weeks, and the prescribed total PTV dose was 6.5 Gy. For Cohort 2, the dose was 1 Gy per fraction given every two weeks, adding up to 13 Gy in total across 26 weeks. Nivolumab was administered intravenously as a 240 mg flat dose every two weeks, and ipilimumab was administered intravenously at 1 mg/kg every six weeks. Every two weeks, patients got intravenous cyclophosphamide at 200 mg/m2, given one day ahead of each radiation and immunotherapy administration. Starting on cycle 1 day 1, patients took 300 mg of aspirin by mouth once daily for four cycles. Randomization of trial participants into treatment groups was not performed. Eight patients were included in the translational analysis: three from the first dose cohort and the first five from the second dose cohort.

CDR1 and CDR2 were assigned from the germline V gene as MGHRA and YSYEKL. Spanning cysteine to phenylalanine, the CDR3 consists of 13 amino acids. Only the CDR3 DNA is retained, 39 bases long and in frame from the first base. Sequenced using an Illumina HiSeq 2500. Superscript III and a set of TRAV- and TRBV-specific primers were used to synthesize first-strand cDNA, so that both TCRalpha and TCRbeta chains were covered. TCRs were amplified for 15 to 20 PCR cycles with Phusion, using a constant-region primer paired with the adapter attached to the V primers. Amplification of the isolated mRNA was done with the MessageAmp II aRNA Amplification Kit, which involved a roughly 15-hour in vitro transcription at 37 degrees C. mRNA for TCR sequencing was isolated with the Dynabeads mRNA DIRECT Purification Kit. Indexed Illumina adapters were added in a second Phusion PCR of about 26 cycles, and the PCR products were purified with AMPure XP beads. The original methods were these. Using custom Perl scripts, TCR sequences encoding the same protein were pooled, out-of-frame sequences were removed, and the abundance of each clonotype was computed. Any TCR sequence supported by only a single read was excluded from analysis. The metrics used to describe the repertoires included Shannon entropy, Gini index, clonality, richness, and the frequency of TCRs shared between repertoires. TCRdb itself trimmed the public reads at Q25 with fastp, ran MiXCR and retained productive beta chains. CDR3 protein sequences are deduplicated, and each keeps its most common genes and DNA. The V and J calls, along with clone size, are taken from TCRdb and not from the paper's own processing. The sample has some 100,000 distinct CDR3 sequences on record, around 20% of them singletons. The ten largest clones add up to about 4% of the sample.

Per the publication, the time point label means: after trial treatment. Read against the paper, the sample's treatment or condition label means: LDRT plus nivolumab, ipilimumab, low-dose cyclophosphamide and aspirin (RACIN trial). The donors came from RACIN, which was a single-arm phase I dose-escalation trial that paired nivolumab and ipilimumab with aspirin, low-dose cyclophosphamide and low-dose radiotherapy. Patients with advanced, TIL-negative solid tumors were considered eligible. This chain joins TRBV4-1 to TRBJ2-7; TRBD1 is a possible D gene, resting on 6 matching bases. Here the sequenced sample was PBMCs, taken after low-dose radiotherapy plus immunotherapy. The source is a male donor with prostate cancer. In nucleotides, the sequence is TGCGCCAGCATCCAAGACAGGCCTAGCGAGCAGTACTTC. This is translated as CASIQDRPSEQYF.